This TCR beta chain was recovered during a study of early T cells in non-severe SARS-CoV-2 infection. Across the study: The sequenced material was bulk RNA from unsorted whole blood, and its chains were unpaired. Findings of the study overall: The VDJdb matching leaned toward anti-spike CD8 responses and overlooked private and CD4 specificities.

Regarding this clonotype: Its antigen remains unidentified.

After removal of 2 bases from V and 0 bases from J, the junction contained 4 bases not matched to a gene. The CDR3 consists of 15 residues. CDR1 and CDR2 (germline): MNHEY, SMNVEV (reference sequence). TCRdb ran MiXCR on the 5' RACE reads and lists one entry per CDR3 protein. The table shows some 49,000 distinct CDR3 sequences, with approximately 8% occurring only once. The receptor was isolated from an adult who was a healthcare worker with PCR-confirmed SARS-CoV-2 infection or an uninfected control (not recorded which). Sequenced input: whole blood. V usage is TRBV27 and J usage is TRBJ2-7; 7 bases fit TRBD1. This CDR3 reads CASSLSGTASYEQYF. The CDR3 DNA is TGTGCCAGCAGTTTAAGTGGGACAGCCTCCTACGAGCAGTACTTC.